One and the same sample provided the 18 T cell receptor beta chains below, sequenced in a study of PD-1 blockade in classical Hodgkin lymphoma (dated by TCRdb to the early 2020s). The method was the immunoSEQ multiplex PCR assay. TCRdb took over this immuneACCESS table, retaining in-frame rearrangements with V and J assigned. Such tables are incomplete; in checked studies, under half of the missing clones stem from an unresolved V gene, and the remainder is unexplained. In all, the sample holds 50,000 or so clones, and approximately 73% of those were seen once. Jointly, the top ten make up around 16% of the sample. This sample's time point label indicates: cycle 2 day 1 (C2D1) of nivolumab. Every trial patient had relapsed after autologous stem cell transplantation, and cohorts A, B and C differed in prior brentuximab vedotin exposure. The source was peripheral blood mononuclear cells (PBMCs), collected before the second cycle of nivolumab. These receptors came from a human donor with classical Hodgkin lymphoma.

This clone was recorded a few times. The rearrangement links TRBV28 to TRBJ2-7, with 10 bases that match TRBD1. V dropped 8 bases and J dropped 3; count of bases not matched to a gene: 4. The CDR3 spans 13 residues. The germline CDR1 and CDR2 sequences are MDHEN and SYDVKM. CDR3 nucleotides: TGTGCCAGCGCCCGGACAGGGGGCTACGAGCAGTACTTC. It translates to CASARTGGYEQYF. The variable domain in full, with the rest retrieved from reference TRBV28 and TRBJ2-7, is DVKVTQSSRYLVKRTGEKVFLECVQDMDHENMFWYRQDPGLGLRLIYFSYDVKMKEKGDIPEGYSVSREKKERFSLILESASTNQTSMYLCASARTGGYEQYFGPGTRLTVT.

In DNA, the CDR3 is TGTGCCAGCATCCCCCCCGGACACTATAACTATGGCTACACCTTC. This codes for CASIPPGHYNYGYTF. The V gene is TRBV28, the J gene TRBJ1-2; D might be TRBD1 (5 bases). This CDR3 is 15 amino acids long. Trimming left V 7 bases short and J 1 base short, with 16 bases between. Germline loops: CDR1 MDHEN, CDR2 SYDVKM.

The J gene is TRBJ1-1, the V gene TRBV5-1, with no clear D. Germline-derived CDR1 and CDR2 are SGHRS and YFSETQ. V was pared by 0 bases and J by 4 bases, with 10 bases between. The CDR3 length is 14 residues. The CDR3 nucleotides are TGCGCCAGCAGCTTGGCCCCCGCGGGCACTGAAGCTTTCTTT. Amino acid sequence: CASSLAPAGTEAFF.

This chain links TRBV5-1 with TRBJ1-5; D remains ambiguous. The CDR3 totals 14 residues. CDR1 and CDR2 (germline): SGHRS, YFSETQ. V was trimmed by 4 bases and J by 3 bases, leaving 11 bases between them. The CDR3 sequence is CASSAGDYNQPQHF. DNA for the CDR3: TGCGCCAGCAGCGCAGGCGACTACAATCAGCCCCAGCATTTT.

The chain links TRBV19 to TRBJ2-1; possible D gene TRBD2, 6 bases. The CDR3 is 15 amino acids. Trimming pared 7 bases from V and 4 bases from J, leaving 17 bases between. Germline CDR1 is LNHDA and CDR2 is SQIVND (reference sequence). This CDR3 is CASMGLGTVYNEQFF. Written as DNA, the CDR3 is TGTGCCAGTATGGGGTTGGGGACTGTATACAATGAGCAGTTCTTC.

V and J are TRBV6-6 and TRBJ1-1; 8 bases match TRBD1. This CDR3 region has 14 residues. Germline V gene lookup returns CDR1 MNHNY and CDR2 SVGAGI (reference sequence). V shed 2 bases, J shed 9 bases, and the junction held 8 bases outside the gene matches. The CDR3 region is CASSYPGTGDKAFF. The CDR3 DNA sequence: TGTGCCAGCAGTTACCCGGGGACAGGAGACAAAGCTTTCTTT.

This clone was detected only a few times. The V gene is TRBV6-6, the J gene TRBJ2-7, with a possible D match to TRBD1 (5 bases). Between the trimmed V and J ends, which lost 9 bases and 1 base, there was a span of 10 bases. The CDR3 has 12 residues. Germline loops: CDR1 MNHNY, CDR2 SVGAGI (reference sequence). The CDR3: CASSGASYEQYF. The CDR3 DNA reads as TGTGCCAGTTCTGGGGCGTCCTACGAGCAGTACTTC.

The chain uses TRBV6-1 and TRBJ2-2, with TRBD2 as a possible D gene (6 bases). CDR3 length: 13 residues. V shed 6 bases and J shed 7 bases, with 12 bases lying between them. Per germline, CDR1 MNHNS and CDR2 SASEGT. CDR3 sequence: CASSGTGSGELFF. CDR3 DNA: TGTGCCAGCAGCGGGACTGGGAGCGGGGAGCTGTTTTTT.

The rearrangement joins TRBV2 to TRBJ2-5; D not certain. The germline V gene encodes CDR1 SNHLY and CDR2 FYNNEI. The length of the CDR3 is 15 residues. Between the trimmed V and J ends, which lost 6 bases and 4 bases, there was a span of 18 bases. The DNA for the CDR3 is TGTGCCAGCAGGGCCGACCCGGGCCCAAGAGAGACCCAGTACTTC. Its protein is CASRADPGPRETQYF.

This clone was recorded once. The chain combines TRBV7-3 with TRBJ2-7; 8 nucleotides align to TRBD2. CDR1 SGHTA and CDR2 FQGTGA come from the germline V gene. CDR3 length: 14 residues. With V trimmed by 2 bases and J by 7 bases, 7 bases remained unmatched. For the CDR3, the DNA is TGTGCCAGCAGCTTAGCCCCTCGGGGGGGGGAGCAGTACTTC. Its translation: CASSLAPRGGEQYF.

This chain connects TRBV7-8 to TRBJ1-5; 9 bases line up with TRBD1. The J segment lost 6 bases and the V segment lost 5 bases, leaving 8 bases of the junction unmatched. This CDR3 region has 15 residues. The germline CDR1 and CDR2 sequences are SGHVS and FQNEAQ. CDR3 nucleotide sequence: TGTGCCAGCAGCGAAACACAGGGGGCTGTTCAGCCCCAGCATTTT. Encoded protein: CASSETQGAVQPQHF.

This clone was detected once. This rearrangement joins TRBV7-9 to TRBJ2-7; tentatively, D is TRBD1 or TRBD2 (6 bases each). The CDR3 runs to 12 residues. Germline V CDR1 and CDR2: SEHNR, FQNEAQ (reference sequence). V lost 2 bases to trimming and J lost 10 bases, with 12 bases between them. The CDR3 sequence is CASSLIGGTQYF. The CDR3 bases are TGTGCCAGCAGCTTAATAGGGGGGACTCAGTACTTC.

The chain uses TRBV7-2 and TRBJ1-1; D remains ambiguous. The V gene's germline CDR1 is SGHTA and CDR2 FQGNSA. There are 13 residues in the CDR3. V lost 1 base to trimming and J lost 8 bases, with 11 bases between them. This chain's CDR3 is CASSLDLGSEAFF. CDR3 in DNA: TGTGCCAGCAGCTTAGACCTCGGTAGCGAAGCTTTCTTT.

The CDR3 region has the DNA TGTGCCAGTAGTCGCCCACAGGGGGCGAACTATGGCTACACCTTC. Protein sequence: CASSRPQGANYGYTF. V is TRBV19 and J is TRBJ1-2; TRBD1 matches at 9 bases. Germline CDR1 reads LNHDA; CDR2 reads SQIVND (reference sequence). J was trimmed by 2 bases and V by 5 bases; bases with no gene match: 6. The CDR3 consists of 15 residues.

The chain couples TRBV7-9 to TRBJ1-1; D is uncertain. The CDR3 sequence is 13 residues long. Germline lookup yields CDR1 SEHNR and CDR2 FQNEAQ (reference sequence). The V gene lost 5 bases and the J gene lost 3 bases, with 10 bases spanning the gap. The CDR3 DNA follows: TGTGCCAGCAGCCAAATTTCGGACACTGAAGCTTTCTTT. This sequence encodes CASSQISDTEAFF.

The V call is TRBV19, the J call TRBJ1-1; 7 nucleotides agree with TRBD1. Trimming at V came to 4 bases and at J to 6 bases, leaving 11 bases not matched to a gene. Germline-derived CDR1 and CDR2 are LNHDA and SQIVND (reference sequence). The CDR3 is made up of 15 amino acids. The CDR3 spells CASSKLSTGRPEAFF. The CDR3 DNA follows: TGTGCCAGTAGTAAGTTATCGACAGGGCGGCCTGAAGCTTTCTTT.

V is TRBV27 and J is TRBJ2-1; the D call may be TRBD1 or TRBD2 (5 bases each). Germline CDR1 MNHEY, CDR2 SMNVEV (reference sequence). V was cut by 0 bases and J by 6 bases, with 12 bases left in between. This CDR3 is 15 amino acids long. The CDR3: CASSLSSGLGNEQFF. CDR3 nucleotides: TGTGCCAGCAGTTTATCATCGGGGCTTGGCAATGAGCAGTTCTTC.

The chain links TRBV11-3 to TRBJ2-2; weak D call: TRBD1 (6 bases). Germline CDR1 reads SGHNT; CDR2 reads YENEEA. V was pared by 5 bases and J by 1 base, with 14 bases between. The CDR3 spans 16 residues. The CDR3 DNA reads TGTGCCAGCAGCCGACAAACGGGACAGAACACCGGGGAGCTGTTTTTT. It encodes CASSRQTGQNTGELFF.